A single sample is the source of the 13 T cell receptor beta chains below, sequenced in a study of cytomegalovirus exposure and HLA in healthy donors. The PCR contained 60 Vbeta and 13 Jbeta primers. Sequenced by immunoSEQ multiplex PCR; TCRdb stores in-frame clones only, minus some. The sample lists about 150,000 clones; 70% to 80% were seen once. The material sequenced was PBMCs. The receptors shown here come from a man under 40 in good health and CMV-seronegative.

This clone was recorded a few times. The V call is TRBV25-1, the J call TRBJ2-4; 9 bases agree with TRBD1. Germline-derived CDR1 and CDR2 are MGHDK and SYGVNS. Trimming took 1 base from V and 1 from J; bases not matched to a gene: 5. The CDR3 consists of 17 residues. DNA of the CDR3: TGTGCCAGCAGTGAATCTGACAGGGGGGGGGCCAAAAACATTCAGTACTTC. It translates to CASSESDRGGAKNIQYF.

CDR3 in amino acids: CASSLLGGGEAFF. CDR3 nucleotides: TGTGCCAGCAGCTTGTTAGGGGGCGGTGAAGCTTTCTTT. The gene calls are TRBV5-6 and TRBJ1-1, with 7 bases matching TRBD1. V shed 1 base, J shed 7 bases, and the junction held 4 bases outside the gene matches. The CDR3 runs 13 residues. Germline V lookup: CDR1 SGHDT, CDR2 YYEEEE.

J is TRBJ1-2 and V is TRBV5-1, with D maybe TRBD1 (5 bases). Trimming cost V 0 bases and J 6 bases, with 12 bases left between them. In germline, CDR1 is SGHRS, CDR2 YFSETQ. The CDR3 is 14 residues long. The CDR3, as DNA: TGCGCCAGCAGCTTGGAAGGGGACTTGGATGGCTACACCTTC. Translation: CASSLEGDLDGYTF. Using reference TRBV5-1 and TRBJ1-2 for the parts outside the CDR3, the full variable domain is KAGVTQTPRYLIKTRGQQVTLSCSPISGHRSVSWYQQTPGQGLQFLFEYFSETQRNKGNFPGRFSGRQFSNSRSEMNVSTLELGDSALYLCASSLEGDLDGYTFGSGTRLTVV.

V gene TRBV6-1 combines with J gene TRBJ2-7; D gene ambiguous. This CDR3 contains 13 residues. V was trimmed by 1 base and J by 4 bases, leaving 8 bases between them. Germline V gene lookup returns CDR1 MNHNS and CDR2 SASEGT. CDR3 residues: CASSEVIDYEQYF. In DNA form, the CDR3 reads TGTGCCAGCAGTGAAGTCATAGATTACGAGCAGTACTTC.

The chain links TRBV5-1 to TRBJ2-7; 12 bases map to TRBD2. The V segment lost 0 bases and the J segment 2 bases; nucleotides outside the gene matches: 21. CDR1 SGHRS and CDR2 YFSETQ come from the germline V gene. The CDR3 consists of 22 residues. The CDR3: CASSLELTSGRSKNGRAYEQYF. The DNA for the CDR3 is TGCGCCAGCAGCTTGGAACTGACTAGCGGGAGATCAAAAAATGGTCGGGCCTACGAGCAGTACTTC.

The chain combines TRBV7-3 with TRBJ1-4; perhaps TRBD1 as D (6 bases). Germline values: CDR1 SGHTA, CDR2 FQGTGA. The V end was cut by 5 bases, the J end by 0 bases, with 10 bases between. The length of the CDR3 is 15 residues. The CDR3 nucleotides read TGTGCCAGCAGCGCCACAGGGACAACTAATGAAAAACTGTTTTTT. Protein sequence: CASSATGTTNEKLFF.

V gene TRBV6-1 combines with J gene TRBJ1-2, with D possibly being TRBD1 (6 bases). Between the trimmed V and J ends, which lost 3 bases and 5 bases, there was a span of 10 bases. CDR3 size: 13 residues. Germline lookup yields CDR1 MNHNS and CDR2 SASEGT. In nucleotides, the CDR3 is TGTGCCAGCAGTGAGGGGACAAGGTATGGCTACACCTTC. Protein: CASSEGTRYGYTF.

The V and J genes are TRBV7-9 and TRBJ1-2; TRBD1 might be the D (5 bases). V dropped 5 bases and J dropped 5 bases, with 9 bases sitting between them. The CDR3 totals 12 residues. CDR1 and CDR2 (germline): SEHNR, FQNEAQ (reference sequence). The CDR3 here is CASSEDSYGYTF. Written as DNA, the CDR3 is TGTGCCAGCAGCGAAGACAGTTATGGCTACACCTTC.

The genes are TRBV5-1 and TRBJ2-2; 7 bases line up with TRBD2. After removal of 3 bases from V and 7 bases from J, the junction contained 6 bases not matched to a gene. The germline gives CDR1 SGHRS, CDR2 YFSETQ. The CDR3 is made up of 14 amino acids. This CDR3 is CASSWGGLNGELFF. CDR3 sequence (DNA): TGCGCCAGCAGCTGGGGGGGACTGAACGGGGAGCTGTTTTTT. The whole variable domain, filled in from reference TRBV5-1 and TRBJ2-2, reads KAGVTQTPRYLIKTRGQQVTLSCSPISGHRSVSWYQQTPGQGLQFLFEYFSETQRNKGNFPGRFSGRQFSNSRSEMNVSTLELGDSALYLCASSWGGLNGELFFGEGSRLTVL.

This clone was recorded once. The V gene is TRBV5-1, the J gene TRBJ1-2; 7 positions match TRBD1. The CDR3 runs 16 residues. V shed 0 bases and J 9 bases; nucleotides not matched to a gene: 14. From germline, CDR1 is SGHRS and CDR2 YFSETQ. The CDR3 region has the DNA TGCGCCAGCAGCTTGGGGACAGGAGGGGCTTTGGCGAGCTACACCTTC. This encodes CASSLGTGGALASYTF.

CDR3 DNA sequence: TGTGCCAGCAGTTACTCGGGGACAGGGTCCTACGAGCAGTACTTC. Its translation: CASSYSGTGSYEQYF. The chain has TRBV6-5 and TRBJ2-7; 9 bases map to TRBD1. This CDR3 contains 15 residues. Germline V lookup: CDR1 MNHEY, CDR2 SVGAGI. J gave up 1 base and V 0 bases, and 1 base lay outside the gene matches.

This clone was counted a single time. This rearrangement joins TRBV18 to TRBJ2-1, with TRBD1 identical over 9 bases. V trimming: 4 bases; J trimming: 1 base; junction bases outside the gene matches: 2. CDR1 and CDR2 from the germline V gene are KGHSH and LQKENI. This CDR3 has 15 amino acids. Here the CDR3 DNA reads TGTGCCAGCTCACTAGGGACAGGGTCCTACAATGAGCAGTTCTTC. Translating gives CASSLGTGSYNEQFF.

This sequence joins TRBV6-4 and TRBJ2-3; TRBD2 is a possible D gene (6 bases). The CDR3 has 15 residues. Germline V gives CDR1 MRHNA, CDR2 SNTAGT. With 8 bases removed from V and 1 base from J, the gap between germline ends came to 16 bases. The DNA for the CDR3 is TGTGCCAGCCAACGGGACCCGGGGGGCACAGATACGCAGTATTTT. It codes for CASQRDPGGTDTQYF.